This T cell receptor beta chain stems from a study of T cells in Graves' hyperthyroidism and ophthalmopathy. Study in general: Peripheral blood collection took place at initial diagnosis, before any treatment. Study-level findings and limits: Progression to ophthalmopathy was predicted a median of roughly 6.5 months early.

Out of 8.5 to 10 ml of fresh peripheral blood came the PBMCs. It was RNA transcripts that yielded the amplified TCR beta CDR3 regions. The HTBI primer set was used in a first-round RT-PCR of the TCR CDR3. TCRdb used MiXCR to reprocess the multiplex PCR reads, holding one entry per CDR3 protein. The sample holds 500,000 to 650,000 distinct CDR3 sequences, about 14% seen once. This clonotype showed up many times. Its cognate antigen is unknown. This CDR3 region has 13 residues. CDR1 GTSNPN and CDR2 SVGIG come from the germline V gene (reference sequence). Trimming left V 1 base short and J 2 bases short, with 6 bases between.

The source of this sequence is a woman in her fifties or sixties with Graves' ophthalmopathy. Sequenced input: blood. The rearrangement links TRBV30 to TRBJ1-5; perhaps TRBD1 as D (6 bases). In DNA, the CDR3 is TGTGCCTGGAGTGACAGGGGCAATCAGCCCCAGCATTTT. Its protein is CAWSDRGNQPQHF.